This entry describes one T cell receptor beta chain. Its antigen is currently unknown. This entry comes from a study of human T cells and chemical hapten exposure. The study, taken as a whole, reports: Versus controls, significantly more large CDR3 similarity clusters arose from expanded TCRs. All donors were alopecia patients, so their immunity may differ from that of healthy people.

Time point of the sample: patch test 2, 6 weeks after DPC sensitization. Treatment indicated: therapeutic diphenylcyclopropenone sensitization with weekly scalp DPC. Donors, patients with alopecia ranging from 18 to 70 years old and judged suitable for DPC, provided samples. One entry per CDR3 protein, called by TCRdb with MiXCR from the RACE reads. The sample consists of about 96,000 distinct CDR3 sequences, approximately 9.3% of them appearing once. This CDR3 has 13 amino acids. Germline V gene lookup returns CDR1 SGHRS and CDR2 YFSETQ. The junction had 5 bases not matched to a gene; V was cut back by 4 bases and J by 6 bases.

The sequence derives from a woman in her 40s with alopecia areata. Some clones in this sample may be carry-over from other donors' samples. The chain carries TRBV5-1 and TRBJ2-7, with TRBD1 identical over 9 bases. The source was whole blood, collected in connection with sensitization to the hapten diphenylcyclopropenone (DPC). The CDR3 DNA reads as TGCGCCAGCAGCACCCAGGACAGGGGCGAGCAGTACTTC. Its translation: CASSTQDRGEQYF.